This TCR beta chain was documented in a study of identical twins. Study conclusions and caveats: Possibly, invariant MAIT and iNKT cells partly confounded zero-insertion analyses.

The authors used template switching to add a universal primer site and gave cDNA unique molecular identifiers. In TCRdb, the 5' RACE reads were re-called with MiXCR into one record per CDR3 protein. The sample lists 450,000 to 650,000 distinct CDR3 sequences, roughly 15% occurring once. CDR3 length: 14 amino acids. Of note for this clonotype: Its target is unknown. Germline is not matched at one junction end, which may reflect a read error.

These data were also filed under a second study, of yellow fever vaccine responses in identical twins.

The origin of this receptor is a woman between 18 and 29 years old in good health. Material: CD4+ T cells sorted from blood. This chain joins TRBV12-3 or TRBV12-4 and TRBJ2-7, with D tentatively TRBD2 (6 bases). The CDR3 loop reads CASSIADNSYEQYF. The CDR3, as DNA: TGTGCCAGCAGTATAGCGGATAATTCCTACGAGCAGTACTTC.